These 6 T cell receptor beta chains originate from one sample sequenced in a study of blood T cell repertoires in COVID-19 (TCRdb year 2020). Receptors were amplified or captured by the immunoSEQ multiplex PCR assay. The immuneACCESS repertoire file appears here via TCRdb, limited to in-frame rearrangements. These files lack a portion of the clones; in checked studies, under half of the deficit traces to unresolved V genes, and the cause of the others is not known. For this sample there are more than 200,000 clones; 90% to 95% appear just once. The ten largest make up around 2% of the sample. What was sequenced was PBMCs or T cells enriched from blood (not recorded which). The receptors shown here come from a woman between 18 and 30 years old who had recovered from COVID-19.

The table lists this clone with a count of one. The rearrangement links TRBV6-4 to TRBJ2-1; tentatively, D is TRBD2 (7 bases). V was trimmed by 0 bases and J by 9 bases, leaving 21 bases between them. The CDR3 consists of 17 residues. The V gene's germline CDR1 is MRHNA and CDR2 SNTAGT. The chain's CDR3 is CASSDSALGGGVSEQFF. CDR3 sequence (DNA): TGTGCCAGCAGTGACTCGGCTTTAGGGGGGGGTGTCAGTGAGCAGTTCTTC.

This clone has a handful of counts. The V and J genes are TRBV7-9 and TRBJ1-2; D remains unclear. Trimming left V 5 bases short and J 3 bases short, with 13 bases between. This CDR3 spans 14 amino acids. Germline CDR1 is SEHNR and CDR2 is FQNEAQ (reference sequence). CDR3 DNA sequence: TGTGCCAGCAGCCAACGAGTCTCTGACTATGGCTACACCTTC. Translation gives CASSQRVSDYGYTF.

CDR3 in DNA: TGTGCCAGCAGCGTTGGCGCGGCCCTTGAGAATGAGCAGTTCTTC. Its translation: CASSVGAALENEQFF. The chain recombines TRBV9 with TRBJ2-1; D is unclear. Per germline, CDR1 SGDLS and CDR2 YYNGEE. V was pared by 2 bases and J by 7 bases, with 16 bases between. The length of the CDR3 is 15 residues. Drawing the rest from reference TRBV9 and TRBJ2-1, the complete variable domain is DSGVTQTPKHLITATGQRVTLRCSPRSGDLSVYWYQQSLDQGLQFLIQYYNGEERAKGNILERFSAQQFPDLHSELNLSSLELGDSALYFCASSVGAALENEQFFGPGTRLTVL.

The gene calls are TRBV5-8 and TRBJ1-5; tentatively, D is TRBD1 (5 bases). Germline V gene data show CDR1 as SGHTS and CDR2 as YDEGEE. The CDR3 is made up of 14 amino acids. The V gene lost 7 bases and the J gene lost 5 bases, with 16 bases spanning the gap. This chain's CDR3 is CASHEGALYQPQHF. CDR3 sequence (DNA): TGTGCCAGCCACGAAGGGGCGCTTTATCAGCCCCAGCATTTT.

This chain joins TRBV5-4 and TRBJ1-1, with D unresolved. The germline V and J ends were trimmed by 1 base and 8 bases, with 9 bases remaining between them. CDR1 and CDR2 (germline): SGHNT, YYREEE (reference sequence). The CDR3 sequence is 12 residues long. CDR3 amino acids: CASSLKGGEAFF. As DNA, the CDR3 is TGTGCCAGCAGCTTGAAAGGCGGGGAAGCTTTCTTT.

The chain couples TRBV19 to TRBJ1-5, with 10 bases aligning to TRBD1. Losses at the gene ends were 5 bases for V and 7 bases for J; bases not matched to a gene: 8. Germline V gives CDR1 LNHDA, CDR2 SQIVND (reference sequence). The CDR3 consists of 15 residues. CDR3 protein: CASSDSGTGEQPQHF. CDR3 DNA: TGTGCCAGTAGTGACTCCGGGACAGGGGAGCAGCCCCAGCATTTT.